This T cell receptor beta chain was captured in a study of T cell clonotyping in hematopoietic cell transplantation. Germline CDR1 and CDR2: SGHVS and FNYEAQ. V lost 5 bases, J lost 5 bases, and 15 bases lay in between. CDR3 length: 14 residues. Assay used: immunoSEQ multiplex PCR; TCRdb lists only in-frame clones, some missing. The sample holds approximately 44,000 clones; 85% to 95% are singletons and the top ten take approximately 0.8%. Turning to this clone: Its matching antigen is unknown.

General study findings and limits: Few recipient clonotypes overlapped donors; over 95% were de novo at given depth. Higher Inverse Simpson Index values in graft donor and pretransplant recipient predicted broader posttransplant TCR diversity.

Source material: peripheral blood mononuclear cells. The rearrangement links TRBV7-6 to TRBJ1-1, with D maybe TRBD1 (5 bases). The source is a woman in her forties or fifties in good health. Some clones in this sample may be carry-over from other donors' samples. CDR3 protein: CASSNGALGTEAFF. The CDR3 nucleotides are TGTGCCAGCAGCAACGGGGCCCTGGGGACTGAAGCTTTCTTT.